This TCR beta chain was documented in a study of blood T cell repertoires in COVID-19. For the study at large: Nucleic acid was either cDNA or gDNA, and it came from T cells, B-cell-depleted T cells, or PBMCs.

The CDR3 is 15 residues long. Germline V gene lookup returns CDR1 GTSNPN and CDR2 SVGIG (reference sequence). Between the trimmed V and J ends, which lost 5 bases and 0 bases, there was a span of 14 bases. Profiled with immunoSEQ multiplex PCR; TCRdb holds only in-frame clones, not every one. Of roughly 140,000 clones listed, around 80% are singletons. Individuals aged 18 to 89 years were recruited from 20 to 25 US areas. Recovery among Cohort 3 donors was established by two negative PCRs, clearance, or symptom resolution. V usage is TRBV30 and J usage is TRBJ1-5; no reliable D call. This clonotype was sampled from a man aged 50-60 years who had recovered from COVID-19. Specimen: PBMCs or T cells enriched from blood (not recorded which). CDR3: CAWGEASYSNQPQHF. The CDR3 DNA follows: TGTGCCTGGGGGGAGGCGTCGTATAGCAATCAGCCCCAGCATTTT.